One and the same sample provided the 20 T cell receptor beta chains below, sequenced in a study of T cells in Graves' hyperthyroidism and ophthalmopathy. RNA transcripts yielded amplified TCR beta CDR3 regions. The HTBI primer set was used in a first-round RT-PCR of the TCR CDR3. TCRdb re-analysed the multiplex PCR reads in MiXCR, keeping a single row per CDR3 protein. The sample consists of 600,000 to 850,000 distinct CDR3 sequences, over 15% of them appearing once. Input material: blood. These receptors were obtained from a woman aged 50 to 60 with Graves' hyperthyroidism that later progressed to Graves' ophthalmopathy.

The chain employs TRBV10-3 and TRBJ2-7, with D hard to call. The V gene's germline CDR1 is ENHRY and CDR2 SYGVKD. Trimming took 3 bases from V and 0 from J, leaving 18 bases between them. The CDR3 has 17 amino acids. This CDR3 reads CAISDRGFGPSSYEQYF. The CDR3, as DNA: TGTGCCATCAGTGATAGAGGTTTCGGGCCGTCCTCCTACGAGCAGTACTTC.

This clonotype is a singleton in its sample. Relative to the germline gene, one junction end is altered; a read error may explain this. The V call is TRBV9, the J call TRBJ1-1, with unresolved D. CDR1 is SGDLS and CDR2 is YYNGEE in the germline V gene. The CDR3 is 15 residues long. For the CDR3, the DNA is TGTGCCAGCAGCGTAGCGGGCCTAGGGAACACTGGAGCTTTCTTT. Its translation: CASSVAGLGNTGAFF.

With respect to this clonotype: This is likely a read error, given that the CDR3 carries no conserved phenylalanine or tryptophan at its end. The chain combines TRBV30 with TRBJ1-6; D possibly corresponds to TRBD1 (5 bases). V was shortened by 0 bases and J by 8 bases, with 17 bases between the two germline ends. The CDR3 has 16 amino acids. Germline V gene lookup returns CDR1 GTSNPN and CDR2 SVGIG (reference sequence). The CDR3 DNA is TGTGCCTGGAGTGTACAAGCAGGGATTGGGTATTCACCCCTCCACCTT. Its protein product is CAWSVQAGIGYSPLHL.

The CDR3 here is CASRDSWDSLRAMVEQFF. The CDR3 DNA reads TGTGCCAGCAGGGACTCCTGGGATAGCTTGCGGGCAATGGTTGAGCAGTTCTTC. The gene calls are TRBV2 and TRBJ2-1; a possible D gene is TRBD2 (5 bases). The V gene's germline CDR1 is SNHLY and CDR2 FYNNEI. This CDR3 has 18 amino acids. Trimming removed 6 bases at V and 9 bases at J, with 30 bases between.

This clonotype was detected many times. The chain has TRBV10-3 and TRBJ2-2, with D possibly being TRBD1 (5 bases). The CDR3 contains 12 residues. V lost 10 bases and J 6 bases, leaving 12 bases between the germline ends. The germline V gene encodes CDR1 ENHRY and CDR2 SYGVKD. The DNA of the CDR3 is TGTGCCACCCAGGGTCGGTCCGGGGAGCTGTTTTTT. This sequence encodes CATQGRSGELFF.

This clonotype was recorded a few times. The V gene is TRBV6-6, the J gene TRBJ1-6, with TRBD1 matching 11 bases. CDR1 and CDR2 (germline): MNHNY, SVGAGI (reference sequence). The CDR3 spans 16 residues. V lost 2 bases and J lost 9; bases outside the gene matches: 6. The chain's CDR3 is CASSYGGGQGGSPLHF. The CDR3, as DNA: TGTGCCAGCAGTTACGGGGGGGGACAGGGGGGTTCACCCCTCCACTTT.

This clonotype was picked up a small number of times. The CDR3 DNA follows: TGTGCCAGCAGCTTTAATCCGTACCAAGAGACCCAGTACTTC. Its protein is CASSFNPYQETQYF. V gene TRBV7-9 combines with J gene TRBJ2-5; D gene uncertain. V lost 3 bases, J lost 0 bases, and 8 bases lay in between. Germline loops: CDR1 SEHNR, CDR2 FQNEAQ (reference sequence). This CDR3 comprises 14 residues. Full variable domain (missing parts from reference TRBV7-9 and TRBJ2-5): DTGVSQNPRHKITKRGQNVTFRCDPISEHNRLYWYRQTLGQGPEFLTYFQNEAQLEKSRLLSDRFSAERPKGSFSTLEIQRTEQGDSAMYLCASSFNPYQETQYFGPGTRLLVL.

This clonotype was seen only a few times. The V and J genes are TRBV27 and TRBJ2-1, with D unclear. V lost 3 bases to trimming and J lost 7 bases, with 13 bases between them. This CDR3 is 14 amino acids long. The V gene's germline CDR1 is MNHEY and CDR2 SMNVEV (reference sequence). DNA of the CDR3: TGTGCCAGCAGTTTTACTCGGGTTTGGAATGAGCAGTTCTTC. Translating gives CASSFTRVWNEQFF.

Details on this clonotype: A much larger clone lies a single base off, so this may be a read error. This sequence joins TRBV5-5 and TRBJ1-1; D might be TRBD1 (5 bases). This CDR3 spans 16 amino acids. V was cut by 4 bases and J by 10 bases, with 26 bases left in between. Germline V lookup: CDR1 SGHKS, CDR2 YYEKEE (reference sequence). CDR3 protein: CASSPAGGDPFAGAFF. As DNA, the CDR3 is TGTGCCAGCAGCCCGGCGGGGGGGGACCCTTTCGCTGGAGCTTTCTTT.

The V call is TRBV24-1, the J call TRBJ2-1; D remains ambiguous. Trimming left V 0 bases short and J 6 bases short, with 11 bases between. Germline loops: CDR1 KGHDR, CDR2 SFDVKD. This CDR3 region has 15 residues. The CDR3 is CATSDLRNGSNEQFF. The CDR3 DNA reads as TGTGCCACCAGTGATTTGCGAAACGGGTCCAATGAGCAGTTCTTC.

This clonotype appeared a few times. J is TRBJ1-2 and V is TRBV9; 7 nucleotides line up with TRBD1. V lost 6 bases, J lost 4 bases, and 9 bases stayed unmatched. The CDR3 consists of 14 residues. The germline V gene encodes CDR1 SGDLS and CDR2 YYNGEE. The chain's CDR3 is CASKKNQGGYGYTF. The CDR3 bases are TGTGCCAGCAAAAAGAATCAGGGGGGCTATGGCTACACCTTC.

This clonotype was counted ten times or more. V usage is TRBV11-3 and J usage is TRBJ1-1, with D unresolved. This CDR3 region has 13 residues. The V end lost 0 bases, the J end lost 3 bases, and 5 bases lay between the germline ends. Germline assignment: CDR1 SGHNT and CDR2 YENEEA. CDR3 coding DNA: TGTGCCAGCAGCTTAGATCCCGACACTGAAGCTTTCTTT. This encodes CASSLDPDTEAFF.

The chain combines TRBV3-1 with TRBJ1-5, with TRBD1 as a possible D gene (5 bases). CDR1 and CDR2 (germline): LGHDT, YNNKEL (reference sequence). V gave up 1 base and J gave up 3 bases, with 10 bases separating them. This CDR3 region has 15 residues. CDR3 nucleotide sequence: TGTGCCAGCAGCCAAGGCCCAGGGAACAATCAGCCCCAGCATTTT. It codes for CASSQGPGNNQPQHF.

This clonotype was counted only a few times. This chain uses TRBV6-2 or TRBV6-3 with TRBJ2-6; weak D call: TRBD2 (7 bases). CDR1 and CDR2 (germline): MNHEY, SVGEGT. The CDR3 contains 18 residues. V was clipped by 2 bases and J by 0 bases, with 14 bases between them. The DNA for the CDR3 is TGTGCCAGCAGTTACGACGGAGGGGGGGGCTCTGGGGCCAACGTCCTGACTTTC. This sequence encodes CASSYDGGGGSGANVLTF.

Points on this clonotype: Possible read error: a much larger clone is one base away. This sequence joins TRBV3-1 and TRBJ1-1, with D perhaps TRBD1 (6 bases). This CDR3 contains 16 residues. The V gene's germline CDR1 is LGHDT and CDR2 YNNKEL (reference sequence). The CDR3 sequence is CAGSQGGAGENTEAFF. The CDR3 coding sequence is TGTGCCGGCAGCCAAGGGGGGGCAGGGGAGAACACTGAAGCTTTCTTT.

The genes are TRBV6-1 and TRBJ1-3; tentatively, D is TRBD1 (6 bases). V gave up 6 bases and J gave up 0 bases, with 21 bases separating them. The CDR3 spans 18 residues. Germline V gene sequence: CDR1 MNHNS, CDR2 SASEGT. The CDR3: CASSLFQGLGGSGNTIYF. In nucleotides, the CDR3 is TGTGCCAGCAGCCTTTTCCAGGGGCTTGGGGGCTCTGGAAACACCATATATTTT.

This clonotype appeared a few times. The chain has TRBV6-1 and TRBJ1-6; D possibly corresponds to TRBD1 (6 bases). CDR3 length: 16 residues. The V gene's germline CDR1 is MNHNS and CDR2 SASEGT. V was shortened by 5 bases and J by 7 bases, with 18 bases between the two germline ends. The DNA of the CDR3 is TGTGCCAGCAGTAGTCCCGGGACACGGGACAATTCACCCCTCCACTTT. This translates into CASSSPGTRDNSPLHF.

The chain links TRBV30 to TRBJ2-1, with 7 bases identical to TRBD2. There are 12 residues in the CDR3. With V trimmed by 0 bases and J by 9 bases, 2 bases remained unmatched. CDR1 is GTSNPN and CDR2 is SVGIG in the germline V gene (reference sequence). As DNA, the CDR3 is TGTGCCTGGAGTGTAACGGGGGGTGAGCAGTTCTTC. Translation: CAWSVTGGEQFF.

The rearrangement joins TRBV10-3 to TRBJ2-5; D unclear. Between the trimmed V and J ends, which lost 4 bases and 2 bases, there was a span of 8 bases. The CDR3 totals 13 residues. Per the germline V gene, CDR1 is ENHRY and CDR2 is SYGVKD. CDR3 coding DNA: TGTGCCATCAGTGGGGCAGTACAAGAGACCCAGTACTTC. This codes for CAISGAVQETQYF.

This clonotype appeared a few times. This sequence joins TRBV19 and TRBJ1-5, with 9 bases fitting TRBD1. The length of the CDR3 is 15 residues. V lost 1 base to trimming and J lost 5 bases; unmatched junction nucleotides: 3. CDR1 is LNHDA and CDR2 is SQIVND in the germline V gene (reference sequence). The CDR3 nucleotides are TGTGCCAGTAGTATAGGGGACAGGGCACATCAGCCCCAGCATTTT. It codes for CASSIGDRAHQPQHF.